These 15 T cell receptor beta chains were sequenced from one sample in a study of CD8 T cells in ankylosing spondylitis. TCRdb reprocessed the 5' RACE reads via MiXCR and lists one record per CDR3 protein. The sample has about 42,000 distinct CDR3 sequences, 4% seen once; the top ten hold approximately 4%. What was sequenced was blood, either unsorted or a sorted T cell fraction (not recorded which). The receptor set was obtained from a female donor with ankylosing spondylitis or in good health (not recorded which).

In this sample, this clonotype turned up many times. The chain recombines TRBV9 with TRBJ2-3; possibly TRBD2 for D (6 bases). CDR3 length equals 16 residues. Trimming removed 3 bases at V and 9 bases at J, with 23 bases between. CDR1 is SGDLS, CDR2 YYNGEE, per germline. The CDR3 DNA reads TGTGCCAGCAGCGAATCGCTTGTGGGGGGAAGGGAAACGCAGTATTTT. It yields the protein CASSESLVGGRETQYF. The full variable domain, its missing parts supplied by reference TRBV9 and TRBJ2-3, is DSGVTQTPKHLITATGQRVTLRCSPRSGDLSVYWYQQSLDQGLQFLIQYYNGEERAKGNILERFSAQQFPDLHSELNLSSLELGDSALYFCASSESLVGGRETQYFGPGTRLTVL.

This clonotype appeared many times. The CDR3 sequence is CASSARGPNYGYTF. DNA for the CDR3: TGTGCCAGCAGCGCCAGGGGACCCAACTATGGCTACACCTTC. The V and J genes are TRBV9 and TRBJ1-2; D is perhaps TRBD1 (6 bases). V lost 3 bases to trimming and J lost 2 bases, with 11 bases between them. The CDR3 is 14 amino acids. Germline V lookup: CDR1 SGDLS, CDR2 YYNGEE.

This clonotype has ten or more counts. This sequence joins TRBV9 and TRBJ2-3, with 10 bases aligning to TRBD2. V lost 0 bases, J lost 7 bases, and 8 bases stayed unmatched. The length of the CDR3 is 16 residues. Germline V gene data show CDR1 as SGDLS and CDR2 as YYNGEE. The CDR3 here is CASSVESGGAYHTQYF. The CDR3, as DNA: TGTGCCAGCAGCGTAGAGAGCGGGGGGGCTTACCATACGCAGTATTTT.

The chain uses TRBV9 and TRBJ2-2; TRBD2 aligns across 8 bases. The junction had 10 bases not matched to a gene; V was cut back by 4 bases and J by 5 bases. This CDR3 spans 16 amino acids. Germline CDR1 is SGDLS and CDR2 is YYNGEE. The CDR3 spells CASSPGGDLRTGELFF. CDR3 DNA: TGTGCCAGCAGCCCCGGGGGGGACTTGCGAACCGGGGAGCTGTTTTTT.

This clonotype came up many times. The V call is TRBV9, the J call TRBJ2-3; either TRBD1 or TRBD2 may fit D (5 bases each). The CDR3 spans 14 residues. The germline CDR1 and CDR2 sequences are SGDLS and YYNGEE. V dropped 4 bases and J dropped 10 bases, with 19 bases sitting between them. This CDR3 is CASSSGDPEGPQYF. As DNA, the CDR3 is TGTGCCAGCAGCTCTGGGGACCCCGAGGGTCCGCAGTATTTT.

In its sample, this clonotype was seen many times. This rearrangement joins TRBV9 to TRBJ1-2, with D unresolved. CDR3 length: 15 amino acids. V was trimmed by 3 bases and J by 4 bases, leaving 16 bases between them. Germline loops: CDR1 SGDLS, CDR2 YYNGEE. Written as DNA, the CDR3 is TGTGCCAGCAGCGGGCCCTTTATACAGTCCTATGGCTACACCTTC. It specifies CASSGPFIQSYGYTF.

This clonotype was detected many times. The chain uses TRBV9 and TRBJ1-3; D remains ambiguous. This CDR3 region has 14 residues. V was pared by 4 bases and J by 4 bases, with 12 bases between. CDR1 SGDLS and CDR2 YYNGEE come from the germline V gene. The chain's CDR3 is CASSPNHIGNTIYF. CDR3 in DNA: TGTGCCAGCAGCCCGAATCATATAGGAAACACCATATATTTT.

This clonotype has at least ten counts. The rearrangement links TRBV9 to TRBJ1-1; D uncertain. V lost 0 bases to trimming and J lost 0 bases, with 6 bases between them. The CDR3 runs 14 residues. From germline, CDR1 is SGDLS and CDR2 YYNGEE. CDR3 DNA: TGTGCCAGCAGCGTAGTCCCTTTGAACACTGAAGCTTTCTTT. Translating it yields CASSVVPLNTEAFF. Full variable domain (missing parts from reference TRBV9 and TRBJ1-1): DSGVTQTPKHLITATGQRVTLRCSPRSGDLSVYWYQQSLDQGLQFLIQYYNGEERAKGNILERFSAQQFPDLHSELNLSSLELGDSALYFCASSVVPLNTEAFFGQGTRLTVV.

This clonotype occurred many times. The chain couples TRBV9 to TRBJ1-4; TRBD1 agrees at 7 bases. The CDR3 consists of 18 residues. Germline V lookup: CDR1 SGDLS, CDR2 YYNGEE. Germline trimming cut 0 bases from V and 6 bases from J; bases unmatched to any gene: 14. For the CDR3, the DNA is TGTGCCAGCAGCGTAGAGGGTCGCGGTGGGCAGGGGGATGAAAAACTGTTTTTT. Translating gives CASSVEGRGGQGDEKLFF.

This clonotype was recorded at least ten times. This chain links TRBV9 with TRBJ2-7; D not resolved. Germline V gives CDR1 SGDLS, CDR2 YYNGEE. The CDR3 runs 13 residues. V was trimmed by 4 bases and J by 0 bases, leaving 8 bases between them. This CDR3 reads CASSQTDSYEQYF. CDR3 DNA sequence: TGTGCCAGCAGCCAAACGGACTCCTACGAGCAGTACTTC.

This clonotype was picked up many times. The chain recombines TRBV9 with TRBJ2-1; maybe TRBD1 (6 bases). From germline, CDR1 is SGDLS and CDR2 YYNGEE. Trimming removed 3 bases from V and 4 bases from J, with 17 bases in between. The CDR3 runs to 16 residues. This CDR3 is CASSAQEGVGYNEQFF. CDR3 nucleotide sequence: TGTGCCAGCAGCGCCCAAGAGGGGGTGGGATACAATGAGCAGTTCTTC.

The chain recombines TRBV9 with TRBJ2-5, with TRBD2 matching 8 bases. The CDR3 length is 15 residues. The ends lost 4 bases at V and 5 bases at J; junction bases unmatched: 10. Germline assignment: CDR1 SGDLS and CDR2 YYNGEE. CDR3 nucleotides: TGTGCCAGCAGCCCTAACGAAGGGACTAGGGAGACCCAGTACTTC. This gives the protein CASSPNEGTRETQYF.

This clonotype came up many times. The chain has TRBV9 and TRBJ1-1; the D gene is possibly TRBD1 (5 bases). With 3 bases removed from V and 4 bases from J, the gap between germline ends came to 13 bases. The CDR3 totals 14 residues. Germline V CDR1 and CDR2: SGDLS, YYNGEE. The CDR3, as DNA: TGTGCCAGCAGCGGGGACGGGGGTACCACTGAAGCTTTCTTT. Its protein is CASSGDGGTTEAFF.

There are many counts of this clonotype. The V and J genes are TRBV9 and TRBJ2-1, with D tentatively TRBD1 (6 bases). Germline CDR1 SGDLS, CDR2 YYNGEE. V was clipped by 0 bases and J by 5 bases, with 12 bases between them. This CDR3 has 15 amino acids. This chain's CDR3 is CASSVGVTGDNEQFF. As DNA, the CDR3 is TGTGCCAGCAGCGTAGGTGTGACAGGCGACAATGAGCAGTTCTTC.

This clonotype was picked up many times. This sequence joins TRBV9 and TRBJ2-1; D uncertain. V dropped 3 bases and J dropped 0 bases, with 7 bases sitting between them. CDR1 SGDLS and CDR2 YYNGEE come from the germline V gene. This CDR3 has 14 residues. CDR3 amino acids: CASSGPSSYNEQFF. CDR3 nucleotide sequence: TGTGCCAGCAGCGGTCCTAGCTCCTACAATGAGCAGTTCTTC. The full variable domain, rest sourced from reference TRBV9 and TRBJ2-1, is DSGVTQTPKHLITATGQRVTLRCSPRSGDLSVYWYQQSLDQGLQFLIQYYNGEERAKGNILERFSAQQFPDLHSELNLSSLELGDSALYFCASSGPSSYNEQFFGPGTRLTVL.